The 7 T cell receptor beta chains below were found in one sample sequenced in a study of OX40 agonist ivuxolimab in advanced cancers. Data came from immunoSEQ multiplex PCR; TCRdb stores just in-frame clones and leaves some out. The table shows about 77,000 clones, with 81% occurring only once. The source material was CD4+ or CD8+ T cells sorted from blood, sampled in a trial of the OX40 agonist ivuxolimab. The receptors shown here come from an adult with an advanced solid tumor such as melanoma, head and neck, liver or kidney cancer.

This sequence joins TRBV6-6 and TRBJ1-1; perhaps TRBD1 as D (5 bases). V was trimmed by 2 bases and J by 6 bases, leaving 16 bases between them. Germline CDR1 MNHNY, CDR2 SVGAGI (reference sequence). The CDR3 length is 15 residues. CDR3: CASSYESGTVPEAFF. Here the CDR3 DNA reads TGTGCCAGCAGTTACGAAAGTGGGACCGTACCTGAAGCTTTCTTT.

The CDR3 sequence is CASSHRQGDTGELFF. The CDR3 DNA reads TGTGCCAGCAGTCACAGACAGGGTGACACCGGGGAGCTGTTTTTT. V usage is TRBV11-3 and J usage is TRBJ2-2; TRBD1 matches at 7 bases. The CDR3 is 15 residues long. V trimming: 6 bases; J trimming: 3 bases; junction bases outside the gene matches: 7. Germline V gene sequence: CDR1 SGHNT, CDR2 YENEEA.

This rearrangement joins TRBV5-6 to TRBJ1-5; 7 bases map to TRBD1. Germline CDR1 SGHDT, CDR2 YYEEEE. The CDR3 totals 18 residues. V lost 0 bases, J lost 1 base, and 10 bases stayed unmatched. CDR3 DNA sequence: TGTGCCAGCAGCTTGGGAGGGGGCCTTGTCGGGAGCAATCAGCCCCAGCATTTT. Its translation: CASSLGGGLVGSNQPQHF.

This clone was counted once. The gene calls are TRBV4-2 and TRBJ1-2, with a tentative D call TRBD1 (5 bases). Germline V lookup: CDR1 LGHNA, CDR2 YNFKEQ. V lost 0 bases and J 1 base, leaving 18 bases between the germline ends. The CDR3 spans 18 residues. The CDR3 protein is CASSQEGRAWGLNYGYTF. In DNA, the CDR3 is TGTGCCAGCAGCCAAGAGGGGCGGGCATGGGGACTTAACTATGGCTACACCTTC.

The rearrangement links TRBV6-4 to TRBJ2-7; 11 bases map to TRBD2. V lost 5 bases and J lost 3; bases outside the gene matches: 6. Per the germline V gene, CDR1 is MRHNA and CDR2 is SNTAGT. This CDR3 spans 15 amino acids. The CDR3 reads CASSLGTSGLYEQYF. The CDR3 bases are TGTGCCAGCAGTTTGGGGACTAGCGGACTCTACGAGCAGTACTTC.

The chain employs TRBV2 and TRBJ1-4; 11 bases line up with TRBD1. The CDR3 consists of 14 residues. Germline assignment: CDR1 SNHLY and CDR2 FYNNEI. V shed 6 bases, J shed 7 bases, and the junction held 4 bases outside the gene matches. CDR3 DNA: TGTGCCAGCAGAGCCGGGACAGGGGGTGAAAAACTGTTTTTT. As protein: CASRAGTGGEKLFF.

The CDR3, as DNA: TGTGCCAGCAGCTATTCTAGGGACAGGAGGGGAGGGGATCGCTACACCTTC. Translated, it gives CASSYSRDRRGGDRYTF. V usage is TRBV7-9 and J usage is TRBJ1-2; 8 bases are shared with TRBD1. CDR1 and CDR2 from the germline V gene are SEHNR and FQNEAQ (reference sequence). This CDR3 is built from 17 residues. V shed 4 bases and J 9 bases; nucleotides not matched to a gene: 19.